This TCR beta chain is drawn from a study of blood T cell repertoires in COVID-19. Study-wide context: Sources were T cells, B-cell-depleted T cells, or PBMCs; the material itself was cDNA or gDNA.

TCRdb keeps only in-frame clones here, not all; method: immunoSEQ multiplex PCR. The profile shows some 320,000 clones, around 90% of them singletons. A single count supports this clone. V trimming: 4 bases; J trimming: 3 bases; junction bases outside the gene matches: 8. The germline V gene has CDR1 LGHDT and CDR2 YNNKEL (reference sequence). The CDR3 is 15 amino acids. Sequences were obtained from PBMCs or T cells enriched from blood (not recorded which). The TCR originated in a man in his 60s who had recovered from COVID-19. The chain couples TRBV3-1 (or the pseudogene TRBV3-2) to TRBJ1-1; 7 bases are a match to TRBD1. CDR3 bases: TGTGCCAGCAGCCTACTAGGGCAGGGGGACACTGAAGCTTTCTTT. Translating it yields CASSLLGQGDTEAFF.